The clone carrying this T cell receptor beta chain showed up just a few times. These data originate in a study of spatial heterogeneity in lung cancer. One entry per CDR3 protein results from TCRdb running MiXCR on the 5' RACE reads. The sample contains roughly 39,000 distinct CDR3 sequences, approximately 7% of which appear only once. V lost 0 bases, J lost 3 bases, and 14 bases lay in between. This CDR3 has 16 residues. Described time point: sample taken at primary tumor resection. Whole RNA, which was extracted from tumor, nontumor lung tissue or frozen PBMC, was sequenced without any cell sorting.

Sequenced material: PBMCs, taken at surgery. The chain has TRBV12-3 or TRBV12-4 and TRBJ1-1; possible D gene TRBD1, 5 bases. This clonotype was sampled from a female donor with early-stage non-small cell lung cancer. For the CDR3, the DNA is TGTGCCAGCAGTTTAGCGTGGGGGGTAGAGGACACTGAAGCTTTCTTT. It translates to CASSLAWGVEDTEAFF.